Listed here are 13 T cell receptor beta chains from one sample, sequenced in a study of T-cell reconstitution after alpha-beta-depleted transplantation in children. Unique molecular identifiers featured in how the TCRbeta library was prepared. TCRdb re-called the PCR reads through MiXCR, storing one row per CDR3 protein. The repertoire includes some 600,000 distinct CDR3 sequences, over 10% of them detected once, and 2% to 2.5% sits in the top ten. Sequencing was performed on PBMCs, mostly from graft donor cells, taken 360 days after TCRalphabeta/CD19-depleted stem cell transplant. The receptors were sampled from a male patient younger than 18 who had a stem cell transplant for acute myeloid leukemia, so the T cells may come from the graft donor.

Of note for this clonotype: Given a much more abundant clone one base away, this may be a read error. The chain has TRBV12-3 or TRBV12-4 and TRBJ2-1; 9 nucleotides align to TRBD2. The CDR3 runs 16 residues. The ends lost 1 base at V and 8 bases at J; junction bases unmatched: 9. CDR3 bases: TGTGCCAGCAGTTTAGAAGGACTAGCGTATCACGATGAGCAGTTCTTC. Its translation: CASSLEGLAYHDEQFF.

This clonotype has more than one count but fewer than ten. The rearrangement joins TRBV7-3 to TRBJ2-3; 8 bases are a match to TRBD2. Germline-derived CDR1 and CDR2 are SGHTA and FQGTGA. The CDR3 extends over 16 amino acids. The V segment lost 3 bases and the J segment 4 bases; nucleotides outside the gene matches: 9. CDR3 sequence (DNA): TGTGCCAGCAGCTTGTCGGGAGGGTTTGTTCCAGATACGCAGTATTTT. The encoded protein is CASSLSGGFVPDTQYF. Looking up the rest from reference TRBV7-3 and TRBJ2-3 gives the full variable domain: GAGVSQTPSNKVTEKGKYVELRCDPISGHTALYWYRQSLGQGPEFLIYFQGTGAADDSGLPNDRFFAVRPEGSVSTLKIQRTERGDSAVYLCASSLSGGFVPDTQYFGPGTRLTVL.

This clonotype was found a few times. This sequence joins TRBV7-2 and TRBJ2-5; 10 bases line up with TRBD2. CDR3 length: 17 amino acids. J gave up 6 bases and V 3 bases, and 13 bases lay outside the gene matches. Per germline, CDR1 SGHTA and CDR2 FQGNSA. The CDR3 loop is CASSLQRPSGSTKTQYF. The DNA of the CDR3 is TGTGCCAGCAGCTTGCAGCGTCCTAGCGGGAGTACAAAGACCCAGTACTTC.

J is TRBJ2-3 and V is TRBV3-1, with D uncertain. V lost 2 bases, J lost 1 base, and 13 bases lay in between. Germline CDR1 and CDR2: LGHDT and YNNKEL (reference sequence). This CDR3 comprises 16 residues. Written as DNA, the CDR3 is TGTGCCAGCAGCCAAACCCCCACCATGGGCACAGATACGCAGTATTTT. Translated, it gives CASSQTPTMGTDTQYF.

The chain joins TRBV28 to TRBJ2-2; a weak D match, TRBD2 (6 bases). Trimming cost V 10 bases and J 2 bases, with 11 bases left between them. Germline values: CDR1 MDHEN, CDR2 SYDVKM. The CDR3 length is 13 residues. The CDR3 region has the DNA TGTGCCACCCCGGGAGTCAACACCGGGGAGCTGTTTTTT. Residues: CATPGVNTGELFF.

CDR3 in amino acids: CSASWTSASLGQYF. CDR3 in DNA: TGCAGTGCTAGTTGGACTAGCGCTAGCCTAGGGCAGTACTTC. This chain connects TRBV20-1 to TRBJ2-7, with 9 bases fitting TRBD2. V trimming: 3 bases; J trimming: 9 bases; junction bases outside the gene matches: 12. The CDR3 is made up of 14 amino acids. Germline CDR1 and CDR2: DFQATT and SNEGSKA (reference sequence).

This chain links TRBV9 with TRBJ2-1; TRBD2 matches 8 bases. This CDR3 contains 15 residues. Losses at the gene ends were 3 bases for V and 8 bases for J; bases not matched to a gene: 10. Germline values: CDR1 SGDLS, CDR2 YYNGEE. The CDR3 is CASSGAGDSLYEQFF. The CDR3, as DNA: TGTGCCAGCAGCGGAGCGGGAGATTCCTTGTATGAGCAGTTCTTC.

This clonotype has just a few counts. CDR3 sequence reads: CASSFTEAFF. The CDR3 DNA is TGTGCCAGCAGTTTCACTGAAGCTTTCTTT. The V and J genes are TRBV28 and TRBJ1-1; no definite D call. Germline V gene sequence: CDR1 MDHEN, CDR2 SYDVKM. The CDR3 loop spans 10 amino acids. Trimming pared 3 bases from V and 4 bases from J, leaving 0 bases between.

The rearrangement joins TRBV7-8 to TRBJ2-7; 9 nucleotides match TRBD2. Trimming at V came to 7 bases and at J to 1 base, leaving 8 bases not matched to a gene. The length of the CDR3 is 15 residues. Germline V gene data show CDR1 as SGHVS and CDR2 as FQNEAQ. The CDR3 region has the DNA TGTGCCAGCACCCCATTTAGCGGGAGTTCCTACGAGCAGTACTTC. Translating it yields CASTPFSGSSYEQYF.

This clonotype was counted between two and nine times. The chain recombines TRBV7-9 with TRBJ1-1; D perhaps matches TRBD1 (6 bases). Germline CDR1 SEHNR, CDR2 FQNEAQ (reference sequence). Deletions cut 3 bases from V and 7 bases from J, with 12 bases between. CDR3 size: 13 residues. DNA of the CDR3: TGTGCCAGCAGCTTCTGGGGGGCCGATGAAGCTTTCTTT. Its translation: CASSFWGADEAFF.

In its sample, this clonotype was seen a few times. The V gene is TRBV7-8, the J gene TRBJ2-7; D not certain. The V end lost 5 bases, the J end lost 0 bases, and 17 bases lay between the germline ends. The CDR3 is 16 residues long. Germline V gives CDR1 SGHVS, CDR2 FQNEAQ. The CDR3 DNA sequence: TGTGCCAGCAGCCCCCACACACGCAAGAGCTCCTACGAGCAGTACTTC. It codes for CASSPHTRKSSYEQYF.

This clonotype was detected a few times. This chain uses TRBV28 with TRBJ2-1; 9 nucleotides line up with TRBD2. Germline V gives CDR1 MDHEN, CDR2 SYDVKM. This CDR3 has 16 amino acids. V lost 3 bases, J lost 5 bases, and 8 bases stayed unmatched. CDR3 loop: CASSFWGREGDNEQFF. In nucleotides, the CDR3 is TGTGCCAGCAGTTTCTGGGGGCGGGAGGGTGACAATGAGCAGTTCTTC.

There are many counts of this clonotype. This chain connects TRBV20-1 to TRBJ2-1, with unresolved D. Germline CDR1 and CDR2: DFQATT and SNEGSKA (reference sequence). The CDR3 extends over 12 amino acids. V was pared by 0 bases and J by 9 bases, with 9 bases between. The CDR3 DNA reads as TGCAGTGCTAGAGATCTTATGGGTGAGCAGTTCTTC. Protein sequence: CSARDLMGEQFF.